This TCR beta chain was identified in a study of cytomegalovirus exposure and HLA in healthy donors. General study findings and limits: Confirmation was obtained in vitro that a few CMV-associated chains are specific for CMV antigens. The classifier reportedly diagnosed cytomegalovirus status with high sensitivity and specificity.

Donors came from a validation cohort of over a hundred subjects, distinct from the first 666-subject cohort. Points on this clone: What it binds is unknown.

Clones were sequenced by immunoSEQ multiplex PCR, and TCRdb holds only the in-frame ones, with some missing. The table has about 150,000 clones, 70% to 90% seen once. The clonotype originates from a human donor in good health. The specimen sequenced was PBMCs.

The CDR3 DNA reads as TGTGCCACCAGCAGAGATAAGGGTAAAAGGACAGACAATGAGCAGTTCTTC. This codes for CATSRDKGKRTDNEQFF. The J gene is TRBJ2-1, the V gene TRBV15; D perhaps matches TRBD1 (6 bases). Trimming cost V 0 bases and J 5 bases, with 17 bases left between them. The CDR3 sequence is 17 residues long. Germline V CDR1 and CDR2: LNHNV, YYDKDF (reference sequence).